Listed below are T cell receptor beta chains from one sample, sequenced in a study of technical replicates of blood from a few donors. Produced via immunoSEQ multiplex PCR; TCRdb's table is partial and in-frame only. The repertoire holds tens of thousands of clones, with about 94% as singletons. Sample: T cells isolated from PBMCs. The receptors stem from a human donor in good health. CDR3s include the opening cysteine and the closing phenylalanine or tryptophan. The D gene is left open where the match is weak. For some rows the clone size is stated as once, few or many, or as a class when expanded; others skip it.

V gene: TRBV30
D gene: -
clone size: -
J gene: TRBJ1-6
CDR3 protein: CAWSVGETSPLHF
CDR3 DNA: TGTGCCTGGAGTGTAGGGGAAACTTCACCCCTCCACTTT

V gene: TRBV11-2
D gene: TRBD2
clone size: few
J gene: TRBJ2-2
CDR3 protein: CASSPRGLADTGELFF
CDR3 DNA: TGTGCCAGCAGCCCCAGGGGACTAGCGGACACCGGGGAGCTGTTTTTT

V gene: TRBV6-6
D gene: TRBD1
clone size: once
J gene: TRBJ2-1
CDR3 protein: CASRMGQGFNEQFF
CDR3 DNA: TGTGCCAGCAGGATGGGACAGGGGTTCAATGAGCAGTTCTTC

V gene: TRBV5-6
D gene: -
clone size: -
J gene: TRBJ1-2
CDR3 protein: CASSLGQINYGYTF
CDR3 DNA: TGTGCCAGCAGCTTGGGTCAGATTAACTATGGCTACACCTTC

V gene: TRBV7-2
D gene: TRBD2
clone size: -
J gene: TRBJ2-7
CDR3 protein: CASSLAGSGSAYEQYF
CDR3 DNA: TGTGCCAGCAGCTTAGCTGGTAGCGGGAGTGCGTACGAGCAGTACTTC

V gene: TRBV9
D gene: -
clone size: once
J gene: TRBJ2-1
CDR3 protein: CASSVGDSPNNEQFF
CDR3 DNA: TGTGCCAGCAGCGTAGGGGACTCACCGAACAATGAGCAGTTCTTC

V gene: TRBV5-6
D gene: TRBD1
clone size: -
J gene: TRBJ2-5
CDR3 protein: CASIKTPGTGGKETQYF
CDR3 DNA: TGTGCCAGCATTAAAACCCCCGGGACAGGGGGCAAAGAGACCCAGTACTTC

V gene: TRBV6-1
D gene: TRBD2
clone size: -
J gene: TRBJ2-3
CDR3 protein: CASSRLAGGIDTQYF
CDR3 DNA: TGTGCCAGCAGTCGACTAGCGGGGGGGATAGATACGCAGTATTTT

V gene: TRBV28
D gene: -
clone size: once
J gene: TRBJ2-7
CDR3 protein: CASSSGNAPGGGNEQYF
CDR3 DNA: TGTGCCAGCAGTTCCGGAAACGCCCCAGGAGGCGGAAACGAGCAGTACTTC

V gene: TRBV6-1
D gene: -
clone size: -
J gene: TRBJ1-5
CDR3 protein: CASIWQGGQPQHF
CDR3 DNA: TGTGCCAGCATTTGGCAGGGAGGTCAGCCCCAGCATTTT

V gene: TRBV4-1
D gene: TRBD1
clone size: -
J gene: TRBJ1-2
CDR3 protein: CASRRQGAYGYTF
CDR3 DNA: TGCGCCAGCAGGCGACAGGGGGCTTATGGCTACACCTTC

V gene: TRBV19
D gene: -
clone size: -
J gene: TRBJ1-6
CDR3 protein: CASTNAGGTMYSPLHF
CDR3 DNA: TGTGCCAGTACCAACGCTGGAGGGACGATGTATTCACCCCTCCACTTT

V gene: TRBV11-2
D gene: -
clone size: few
J gene: TRBJ1-1
CDR3 protein: CASSPNTGNTEAFF
CDR3 DNA: TGTGCCAGCAGCCCCAACACAGGGAACACTGAAGCTTTCTTT

V gene: TRBV2
D gene: -
clone size: -
J gene: TRBJ1-4
CDR3 protein: CASSEGGEKLFF
CDR3 DNA: TGTGCCAGCAGTGAAGGCGGTGAAAAACTGTTTTTT

V gene: TRBV19
D gene: TRBD1
clone size: -
J gene: TRBJ1-1
CDR3 protein: CASSRDSPLGAFF
CDR3 DNA: TGTGCCAGTAGCCGGGACAGCCCTCTTGGGGCTTTCTTT

V gene: TRBV2
D gene: -
clone size: -
J gene: TRBJ2-7
CDR3 protein: CASSGLVEQYF
CDR3 DNA: TGTGCCAGCAGTGGGCTAGTCGAGCAGTACTTC

V gene: TRBV6-1
D gene: -
clone size: -
J gene: TRBJ2-2
CDR3 protein: CASSPPAGAPGELFF
CDR3 DNA: TGTGCCAGCAGTCCCCCTGCGGGGGCTCCCGGGGAGCTGTTTTTT

V gene: TRBV4-1
D gene: TRBD1
clone size: -
J gene: TRBJ2-7
CDR3 protein: CASSQAPGDSYEQYF
CDR3 DNA: TGCGCCAGCAGCCAAGCTCCAGGGGACAGCTACGAGCAGTACTTC